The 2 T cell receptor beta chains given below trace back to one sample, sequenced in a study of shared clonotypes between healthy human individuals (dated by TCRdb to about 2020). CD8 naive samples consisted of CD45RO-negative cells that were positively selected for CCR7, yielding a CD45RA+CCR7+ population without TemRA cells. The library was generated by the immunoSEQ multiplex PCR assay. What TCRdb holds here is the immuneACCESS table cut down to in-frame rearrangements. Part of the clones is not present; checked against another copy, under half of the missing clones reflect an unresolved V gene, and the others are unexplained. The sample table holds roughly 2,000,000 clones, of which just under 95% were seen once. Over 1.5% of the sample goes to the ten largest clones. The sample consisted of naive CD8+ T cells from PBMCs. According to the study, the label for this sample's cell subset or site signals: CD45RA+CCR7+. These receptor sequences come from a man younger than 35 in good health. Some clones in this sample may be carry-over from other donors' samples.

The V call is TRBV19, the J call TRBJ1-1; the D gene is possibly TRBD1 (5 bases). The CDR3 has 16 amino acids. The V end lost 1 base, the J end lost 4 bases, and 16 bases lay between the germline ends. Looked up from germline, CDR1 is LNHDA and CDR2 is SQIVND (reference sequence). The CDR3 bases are TGTGCCAGTAGTATAGCCCCGGACACCTGGGGCACTGAAGCTTTCTTT. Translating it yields CASSIAPDTWGTEAFF.

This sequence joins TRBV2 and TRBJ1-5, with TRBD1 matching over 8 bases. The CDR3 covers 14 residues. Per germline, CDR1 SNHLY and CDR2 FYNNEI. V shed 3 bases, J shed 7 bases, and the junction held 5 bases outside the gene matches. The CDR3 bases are TGTGCCAGCAGTGATCCGGACAGGGAGCAGCCCCAGCATTTT. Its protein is CASSDPDREQPQHF.